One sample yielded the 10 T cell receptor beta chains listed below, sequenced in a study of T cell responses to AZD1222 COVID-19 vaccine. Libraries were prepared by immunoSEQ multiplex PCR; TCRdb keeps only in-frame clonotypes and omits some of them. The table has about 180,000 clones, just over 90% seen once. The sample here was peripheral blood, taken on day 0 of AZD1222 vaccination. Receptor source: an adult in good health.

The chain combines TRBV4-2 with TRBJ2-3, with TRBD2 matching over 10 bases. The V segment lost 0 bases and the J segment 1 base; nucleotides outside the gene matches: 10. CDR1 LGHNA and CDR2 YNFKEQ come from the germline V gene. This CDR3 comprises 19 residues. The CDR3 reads CASSQDPRGGTSGTDTQYF. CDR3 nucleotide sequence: TGTGCCAGCAGCCAAGATCCGCGAGGGGGGACTAGCGGCACAGATACGCAGTATTTT.

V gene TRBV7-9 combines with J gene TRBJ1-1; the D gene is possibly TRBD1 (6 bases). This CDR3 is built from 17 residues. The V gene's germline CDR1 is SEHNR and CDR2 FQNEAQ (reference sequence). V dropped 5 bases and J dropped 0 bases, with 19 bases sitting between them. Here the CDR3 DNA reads TGTGCCAGCAGCCCCCCTGGGCAGTGGGACATGAACACTGAAGCTTTCTTT. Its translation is CASSPPGQWDMNTEAFF. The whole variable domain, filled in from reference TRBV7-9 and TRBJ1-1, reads DTGVSQNPRHKITKRGQNVTFRCDPISEHNRLYWYRQTLGQGPEFLTYFQNEAQLEKSRLLSDRFSAERPKGSFSTLEIQRTEQGDSAMYLCASSPPGQWDMNTEAFFGQGTRLTVV.

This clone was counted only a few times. DNA of the CDR3: TGTGCCAGTGGTGCGGACCATGAGCAGTTCTTC. Amino acids: CASGADHEQFF. The chain has TRBV19 and TRBJ2-1; D unclear. This CDR3 has 11 residues. V lost 8 bases and J lost 8, with 10 bases in between. Germline-derived CDR1 and CDR2 are LNHDA and SQIVND (reference sequence).

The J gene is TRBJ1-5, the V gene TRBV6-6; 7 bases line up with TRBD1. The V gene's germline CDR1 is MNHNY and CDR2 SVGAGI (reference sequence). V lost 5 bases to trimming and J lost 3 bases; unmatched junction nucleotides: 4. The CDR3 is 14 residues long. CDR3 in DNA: TGTGCCAGCAGTCGGACAGGACTCAATCAGCCCCAGCATTTT. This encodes CASSRTGLNQPQHF.

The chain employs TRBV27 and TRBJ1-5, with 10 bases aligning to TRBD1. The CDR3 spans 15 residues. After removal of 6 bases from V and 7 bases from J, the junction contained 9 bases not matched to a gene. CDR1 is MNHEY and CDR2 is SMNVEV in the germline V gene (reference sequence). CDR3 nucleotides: TGTGCCAGCAGCTGGACAGGGGGATTAAACCAGCCCCAGCATTTT. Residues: CASSWTGGLNQPQHF.

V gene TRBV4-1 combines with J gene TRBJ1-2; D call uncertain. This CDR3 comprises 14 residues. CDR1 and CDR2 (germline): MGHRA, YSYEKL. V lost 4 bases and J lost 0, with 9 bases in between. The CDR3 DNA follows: TGCGCCAGCAGCCCCAACCCAACTAACTATGGCTACACCTTC. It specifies CASSPNPTNYGYTF.

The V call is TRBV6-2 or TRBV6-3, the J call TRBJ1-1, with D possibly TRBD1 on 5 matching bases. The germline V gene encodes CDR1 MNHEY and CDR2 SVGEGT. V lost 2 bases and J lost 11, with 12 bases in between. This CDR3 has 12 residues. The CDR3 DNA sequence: TGTGCCAGCAGTTACACCAGGGAACCGGCTTTCTTT. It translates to CASSYTREPAFF.

The CDR3: CASSLGQTANTEAFF. The CDR3 bases are TGCGCCAGCAGCTTGGGACAGACGGCAAACACTGAAGCTTTCTTT. The chain carries TRBV5-1 and TRBJ1-1, with D possibly being TRBD1 (5 bases). The V end was cut by 0 bases, the J end by 2 bases, with 11 bases between. This CDR3 contains 15 residues. CDR1 is SGHRS and CDR2 is YFSETQ in the germline V gene.

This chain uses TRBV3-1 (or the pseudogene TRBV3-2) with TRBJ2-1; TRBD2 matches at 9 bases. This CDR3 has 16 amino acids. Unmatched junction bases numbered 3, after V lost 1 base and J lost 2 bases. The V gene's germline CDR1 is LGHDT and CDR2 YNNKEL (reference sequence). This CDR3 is CASSQGGLAAYNEQFF. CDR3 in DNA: TGTGCCAGCAGCCAAGGGGGACTAGCAGCCTACAATGAGCAGTTCTTC.

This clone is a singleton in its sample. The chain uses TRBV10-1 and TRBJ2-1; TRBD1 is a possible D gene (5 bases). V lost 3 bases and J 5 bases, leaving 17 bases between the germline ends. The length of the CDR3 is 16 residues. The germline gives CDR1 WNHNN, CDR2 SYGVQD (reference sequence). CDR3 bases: TGCGCCAGCAGTGACAGCTGGGGCAGGGCAAACAATGAGCAGTTCTTC. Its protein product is CASSDSWGRANNEQFF.